These 9 T cell receptor beta chains came from one sample sequenced in a study of shared clonotypes between healthy human individuals. Assay: immunoSEQ multiplex PCR; the TCRdb copy retains only in-frame clones and omits some. This repertoire shows 2 million to 2.5 million clones, 90% to 97% found once; its top ten account for around 0.13%. What was sequenced was naive CD4+ T cells sorted from blood. Subset in this sample: CD45RA+ positively selected. The receptors shown here come from a young man in good health.

The rearrangement uses TRBV19 and TRBJ2-3, with TRBD1 matching over 8 bases. CDR3 length: 16 amino acids. Trimming at V came to 3 bases and at J to 6 bases, leaving 11 bases not matched to a gene. Germline V CDR1 and CDR2: LNHDA, SQIVND (reference sequence). CDR3 nucleotides: TGTGCCAGTAGTATGCCAGGGGGCCCCACGCTGGATACGCAGTATTTT. Translating it yields CASSMPGGPTLDTQYF.

The chain uses TRBV6-1 and TRBJ2-1, with 14 bases matching TRBD2. The CDR3 has 15 amino acids. Germline V gene lookup returns CDR1 MNHNS and CDR2 SASEGT. V dropped 4 bases and J dropped 4; count of bases not matched to a gene: 0. CDR3 sequence reads: CASSGTSGGYNEQFF. In DNA form, the CDR3 reads TGTGCCAGCAGTGGGACTAGCGGGGGGTACAATGAGCAGTTCTTC.

The chain combines TRBV5-1 with TRBJ1-1, with D possibly being TRBD1 (5 bases). The CDR3 is 15 residues long. The germline V and J ends were trimmed by 3 bases and 1 base, with 13 bases remaining between them. The germline gives CDR1 SGHRS, CDR2 YFSETQ. CDR3: CASSSSGTANTEAFF. The CDR3 DNA is TGCGCCAGCAGCTCCTCCGGGACGGCGAACACTGAAGCTTTCTTT.

CDR3 sequence: CASSPGQGVTRQPQHF. The CDR3 region has the DNA TGTGCCAGCTCACCGGGACAGGGGGTGACAAGACAGCCCCAGCATTTT. J is TRBJ1-5 and V is TRBV18, with TRBD1 matching 11 bases. Germline values: CDR1 KGHSH, CDR2 LQKENI. The CDR3 spans 16 residues. V lost 3 bases and J lost 7; bases outside the gene matches: 8.

V and J are TRBV19 and TRBJ1-1; TRBD1 is a possible D gene (5 bases). Per germline, CDR1 LNHDA and CDR2 SQIVND (reference sequence). The ends were cut back, 1 base at V and 10 bases at J, with 13 bases in the middle. This CDR3 comprises 13 residues. The CDR3 here is CASSIGGAGPAFF. CDR3 bases: TGTGCCAGTAGTATAGGAGGGGCAGGGCCAGCTTTCTTT.

This clone was observed once. The chain uses TRBV11-2 and TRBJ2-3; a weak D match, TRBD1 (6 bases). Trimming stripped 4 bases from V and 1 base from J, with 12 bases between. Per the germline V gene, CDR1 is SGHAT and CDR2 is FQNNGV. The CDR3 runs 15 residues. CDR3 residues: CASSSTGSRTDTQYF. The CDR3 region has the DNA TGTGCCAGCAGCTCCACAGGGAGCCGCACAGATACGCAGTATTTT.

The CDR3 DNA reads as TGCAGCGTAGGGGCCGGGACAGGGGCACCAGAGACCCAGTACTTC. As protein: CSVGAGTGAPETQYF. The rearrangement uses TRBV29-1 and TRBJ2-5, with 10 bases aligning to TRBD1. The CDR3 runs 15 residues. CDR1 and CDR2 (germline): SQVTM, ANQGSEA. With 6 bases clipped from V and 4 bases from J, the junction kept 11 bases outside the gene matches.

The chain employs TRBV19 and TRBJ2-5; D assignment may be TRBD1 or TRBD2 (5 bases each). The germline V gene encodes CDR1 LNHDA and CDR2 SQIVND (reference sequence). Between the trimmed V and J ends, which lost 3 bases and 1 base, there was a span of 12 bases. The CDR3 has 15 amino acids. CDR3 in DNA: TGTGCCAGTAGTATTGGGGCGGGCCGCCAAGAGACCCAGTACTTC. Protein product: CASSIGAGRQETQYF.

The V and J genes are TRBV19 and TRBJ2-1, with a tentative D call TRBD1 (5 bases). Germline V gives CDR1 LNHDA, CDR2 SQIVND (reference sequence). The CDR3 is made up of 15 amino acids. V lost 3 bases, J lost 2 bases, and 11 bases lay in between. In DNA, the CDR3 is TGTGCCAGTAGTATTTCGCAGGGCACCTACAATGAGCAGTTCTTC. This gives the protein CASSISQGTYNEQFF. Using reference TRBV19 and TRBJ2-1 for the parts outside the CDR3, the full variable domain is DGGITQSPKYLFRKEGQNVTLSCEQNLNHDAMYWYRQDPGQGLRLIYYSQIVNDFQKGDIAEGYSVSREKKESFPLTVTSAQKNPTAFYLCASSISQGTYNEQFFGPGTRLTVL.